The rows below give T cell receptor beta chains drawn from one sample of a study of T cell clones after liver transplantation. Method: immunoSEQ multiplex PCR; TCRdb's copy keeps in-frame clones and lacks some. The profile shows roughly 73,000 clones, about four fifths of them singletons. Sequencing used CD4+ T cells from blood, obtained before liver transplant. These receptor sequences come from a human donor who received a liver transplant. Both conserved end residues are part of each CDR3. The size entry is marked missing in some rows and otherwise reads once, few, many or a size class.

v_call cdr3_length clone_size cdr3_aa
TRBV2 15 NA CASTGQAGTNEKLFF
TRBV6-1 14 NA CASIPQSSGNTIYF
TRBV6-7 14 NA CASHPLLVPYEQYF
TRBV5-1 16 NA CASSLAGHSLNTEAFF
TRBV7-9 15 NA CASSLGQGIVHEQYF
TRBV7-2 14 NA CASSFGWNTGELFF
TRBV10-2 13 many CAGTSGGTDTQYF
TRBV11-3 13 few CASSRGRAHEQYF
TRBV18 14 NA CASSPLDTGYGYTF
TRBV2 14 NA CASITGFVGNTIYF
TRBV28 14 NA CASGRIGRESVQYF
TRBV7-6 15 few CASSLAAAHGTEAFF
TRBV18 15 NA CASSHPGTGNPEAFF
TRBV29-1 16 NA CSAAGTSGRVTGELFF
TRBV6-6 15 NA CASSYSGTYTGELFF
TRBV10-3 18 NA CAISGSGTGGAGNTEAFF
TRBV6-6 15 NA CASSYSSREKGEAFF
TRBV28 14 few CASTDRGTVREQYF
TRBV2 13 few CASMMDRNTEAFF
TRBV5-1 14 few CASSLDSVETEAFF
TRBV5-4 15 NA CASSYLAGLYNEQFF
TRBV28 13 few CASSLGGGYGYTF
TRBV5-1 16 few CASSLDTDRGPQKLFF
TRBV7-2 14 NA CASSLVGSNEKLFF
TRBV6-5 13 NA CASSYRANYGYTF
TRBV7-2 12 NA CASSPIAGPLTF
TRBV10-3 17 NA CAISESLAGPSSYEQYF
TRBV5-4 14 NA CASSRTEVPYEQYF
TRBV18 14 NA CASSPVRGGQPQHF
TRBV5-1 14 NA CASSFEEGIHGYTF
TRBV5-1 16 NA CASSLNGLAYGETQYF
TRBV5-4 17 NA CASSSPKLRDGQQAQYF
TRBV15 13 NA CATSNRQGYEQYF
TRBV7-2 16 once CASSARGGTSSYEQYF
TRBV7-2 16 NA CASSPRPDSIYNEQFF
TRBV21-1 16 NA CASSSLDRGNTGELFF
TRBV9 15 NA CASSSRLAGGQELFF